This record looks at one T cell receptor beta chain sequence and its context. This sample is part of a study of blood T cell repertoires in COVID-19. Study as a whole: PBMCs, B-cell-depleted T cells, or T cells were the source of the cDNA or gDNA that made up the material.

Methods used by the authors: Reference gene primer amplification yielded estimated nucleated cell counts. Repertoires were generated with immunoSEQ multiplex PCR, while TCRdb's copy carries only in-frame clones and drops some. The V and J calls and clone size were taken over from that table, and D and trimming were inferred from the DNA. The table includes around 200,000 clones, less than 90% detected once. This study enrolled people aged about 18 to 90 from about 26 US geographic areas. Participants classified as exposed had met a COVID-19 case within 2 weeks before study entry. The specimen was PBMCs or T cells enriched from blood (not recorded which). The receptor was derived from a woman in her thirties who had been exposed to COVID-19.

The CDR3 loop is CATSDSREGRGPQHF. In DNA, the CDR3 is TGTGCCACCAGTGACTCACGGGAGGGCAGGGGGCCCCAGCATTTT. This chain joins TRBV24-1 and TRBJ1-5; a possible D gene is TRBD1 (6 bases). This CDR3 contains 15 residues. In germline, CDR1 is KGHDR, CDR2 SFDVKD. V was pared by 4 bases and J by 9 bases, with 18 bases between.